The 31 T cell receptor delta chains given below trace back to one sample, sequenced in a study of γδ T cells in repeated Plasmodium falciparum infection listed by TCRdb under 2021. The library was built by means of multiplex PCR. Sequenced on an Illumina MiSeq. In TCRdb, clones were called once more from the public reads by CATT, and rows of identical DNA were later combined. The sample has 45,000 to 60,000 delta-chain clones on record, roughly 2% of them singletons. The ten largest clones take up approximately 25% of the sample. For bulk TCR repertoire analysis, Vgamma9/Vdelta2+ and Vdelta2-negative gammadelta T cell populations were flow-sorted out of peripheral blood mononuclear cells. The sequenced sample was gamma-delta T cells from blood. Source of these receptors: a pool of human donors (malaria-infected and uninfected, not separated).

Comments on this clone: A single base is all that separates this from a far larger clone, so a read error is likely. Other DNA sequences from this sample encode an identical CDR3 as well. The genes are TRDV2 and TRDJ1; 7 bases are shared with TRDD3. No J gene is reported in TCRdb; it was inferred here by comparing the DNA with germline. CDR1 and CDR2 from the germline V gene are GEAIGNYY and EKD. Trimming cost V 6 bases and J 0 bases; bases outside gene matches: 6. The CDR3 consists of 14 residues. CDR3 sequence: CACFVLGDTDKLIF. The DNA of the CDR3 is TGTGCCTGTTTTGTGCTGGGGGACACCGATAAACTCATCTTT.

Remarks on this clone: For this DNA, TCRdb reports the protein of a much larger clone, which diverges at residue 7, most likely from a read error; the protein presented here is translated directly from the DNA. The chain has TRDV3 and TRDJ1, with D possibly TRDD3 on 5 matching bases. No J segment appears in TCRdb, so it was assigned here by matching the sequence to germline. The CDR3 length is 13 residues. Germline CDR1 is TVYSNPD and CDR2 is GDNSRS (reference sequence). The V gene lost 2 bases and the J gene lost 3 bases, with 13 bases spanning the gap. The chain's CDR3 is CAFSPGWADKLIF. As DNA, the CDR3 is TGTGCCTTTTCCCCCGGCTGGGCCGATAAACTCATCTTT.

This clone was counted only a few times. A far larger clone is a single base away, which makes a read error likely. Additional DNA sequences in this sample encode the identical CDR3. The rearrangement uses TRDV2 and TRDJ1, with a possible D match to TRDD3 (5 bases). TCRdb offers no J gene call, so here the DNA was matched to germline to obtain one. In germline, CDR1 is GEAIGNYY, CDR2 EKD. The CDR3 has 15 residues. This chain's CDR3 is CACDTVGFHTDKLIF. CDR3 nucleotides: TGTGCCTGCGACACCGTGGGGTTTCACACCGATAAACTCATCTTT.

Comment on this clone: TCRdb lists the protein of a much larger clone for this DNA, which differs at residue 17, so this is likely a read error; the protein given here is translated from the DNA itself. Other DNA sequences from this sample encode an identical CDR3 as well. The CDR3 is CALGVARGWGIRILYTEKLIF. For the CDR3, the DNA is TGTGCTCTTGGAGTTGCCAGAGGCTGGGGGATACGAATCCTATACACCGAGAAACTCATCTTT. The rearrangement links TRDV1 to TRDJ1; 12 bases align to TRDD3. TCRdb offers no J gene call, so here the DNA was matched to germline to obtain one. The CDR3 spans 21 residues. Germline CDR1 TSWWSYY, CDR2 QGS.

For this clone: With only one base between it and a far larger clone, this is likely a read error. Other nucleotide sequences from this sample produce the same CDR3. This chain uses TRDV1 with TRDJ1; a possible D gene is TRDD2 (5 bases). TCRdb offers no J gene call, so here the DNA was matched to germline to obtain one. Germline assignment: CDR1 TSWWSYY and CDR2 QGS. This CDR3 spans 16 amino acids. CDR3: CALGTSLAYPYDKLIF. The CDR3 DNA follows: TGTGCCCTTGGGACTTCCCTAGCATACCCCTACGATAAACTCATCTTT.

This clone was found many times. The translation of this DNA and the TCRdb protein of a much larger clone differ at residue 16, probably owing to a read error; the protein shown here is translated from the DNA. The rearrangement joins TRDV1 to TRDJ1, with D possibly being TRDD3 (6 bases). The J gene, not given by TCRdb, was assigned here from a germline match of the nucleotide sequence. The V gene's germline CDR1 is TSWWSYY and CDR2 QGS. This CDR3 is built from 20 residues. The CDR3, as DNA: TGTGCTCTTGGGGAACTTCAGGTCCGGGGATGCCCCTATTACACCAATAAACTCATCTTT. The encoded protein is CALGELQVRGCPYYTNKLIF.

This clone turned up a few times. TCRdb pairs this DNA with a much larger clone's protein that differs at residue 3, likely a read error; the protein shown was translated from the DNA. The chain has TRDV1 and TRDJ1; 11 nucleotides agree with TRDD3. TCRdb does not report a J gene; here it was assigned by matching the DNA to germline references. This CDR3 is 26 amino acids long. Germline CDR1 is TSWWSYY and CDR2 is QGS. The CDR3 DNA is TGTGCTATTGGGGAGTCTTTTACCTTCCTACAAGCCCCATACTGGGGGATAGACCAGAACACCGATAAACTCATCTTT. Translation gives CAIGESFTFLQAPYWGIDQNTDKLIF.

This clone has only a few counts. TCRdb lists the protein of a much larger clone for this DNA, which differs at residue 8, so this is likely a read error; the protein given here is translated from the DNA itself. The rearrangement uses TRDV1 and TRDJ4; D tentatively fits TRDD2 or TRDD3 (5 bases each). The V end was cut by 2 bases, the J end by 1 base, with 29 bases between. There are 20 residues in the CDR3. CDR1 is TSWWSYY, CDR2 QGS, per germline. Here the CDR3 DNA reads TGTGCTCTTGGGGAAATGATCACCTACCTCTATACTGGAATTAACAGACCCCTGATCTTT. This encodes CALGEMITYLYTGINRPLIF.

Details on this clone: TCRdb lists the protein of a much larger clone for this DNA, which differs at residue 18, so this is likely a read error; the protein given here is translated from the DNA itself. V gene TRDV1 was called; the J gene was not; the table's TRDD3 call for D was not verified on the DNA. Germline CDR1 TSWWSYY, CDR2 QGS. This CDR3 contains 20 residues. CDR3 DNA sequence: TGTGCTCTTAGAGGAGGGGGATACCCTGGGATACTGGGGTACACCGATAAACACATCTTT. Translated: CALRGGGYPGILGYTDKHIF.

With respect to this clone: TCRdb attributes to this sequence the protein of a much larger clone, which differs from the DNA translation at residue 19; a read error is likely, and the protein displayed is translated from the DNA. The sample holds other DNA sequences that translate to the same CDR3. The chain links TRDV1 to TRDJ3; the match to TRDD3 covers 9 bases. In the absence of a J gene in TCRdb, the DNA was matched to germline to assign it here. This CDR3 spans 26 amino acids. The germline V gene encodes CDR1 TSWWSYY and CDR2 QGS. CDR3 nucleotides: TGTGCTCTTGGGGAACTCAACCCCCCTACGTTGGAAGTCTGGGGGATTAGCTCCAGGGACACCCGACAGATGTTTTTC. It is translated as CALGELNPPTLEVWGISSRDTRQMFF.

Ten or more counts support this clone. The protein that TCRdb holds for this DNA derives from a much larger clone and differs from the translated DNA at residue 14, which likely indicates a read error; the protein shown here is translated from the DNA. This chain joins TRDV2 and TRDJ1; 9 bases are a match to TRDD3. The J gene, absent from TCRdb, was called here by matching the DNA to germline. CDR1 is GEAIGNYY, CDR2 EKD, per germline. CDR3 length: 18 residues. CDR3 coding DNA: TGTGCCTGTGACACCGGTTCCTTACTGGGGGAGCACCCCGAAAAACTCATCTTT. It encodes CACDTGSLLGEHPEKLIF.

The table lists this clone with many counts. CDR3 nucleotide sequence: TGTGCTCTTGGGGAACTCCCCTCAGGCGTTCTGGGGGATGGAAGGAGGGTGTACACCGATAAACTCATCTTT. It translates to CALGELPSGVLGDGRRVYTDKLIF. The V call is TRDV1, the J call TRDJ1; 9 nucleotides align to TRDD3. The CDR3 is 24 residues long. CDR1 is TSWWSYY, CDR2 QGS, per germline. J lost 0 bases, V lost 0 bases, and 26 bases had no gene match.

This clone appeared many times. It differs at one base from a far larger clone, so likely a read error. Other nucleotide sequences in the sample specify the same CDR3. The V gene is listed as TRDV1; no J gene was called; the table assigns TRDD3, which was not confirmed against the DNA. The CDR3 has 22 residues. The V gene's germline CDR1 is TSWWSYY and CDR2 QGS. The CDR3 bases are TGTGCTCTTGGGGACGCCCCTTCTTCCTTAATCCACCTGATCCAGTACACCGATAAACTCATCTTC. It yields the protein CALGDAPSSLIHLIQYTDKLIF.

This clone was seen a handful of times. The protein TCRdb gives is from a much larger clone and does not agree with this DNA's translation at residue 11, likely a read error; the protein shown here comes from the DNA. The chain links TRDV1 to TRDJ2; TRDD3 matches 7 bases. TCRdb records no J gene; here it was assigned by comparing the DNA to germline. Germline trimming cut 5 bases from V and 3 bases from J; bases unmatched to any gene: 12. Germline V gene lookup returns CDR1 TSWWSYY and CDR2 QGS. The CDR3 consists of 17 residues. CDR3 region: CALGPRLGETLTAQLFF. The DNA of the CDR3 is TGTGCTCTTGGGCCACGCTTGGGGGAAACTCTGACAGCACAACTCTTCTTT.

This clone was found many times. Given a far larger clone just one base away, this is likely a sequencing read error. Other DNA sequences in the sample encode the same CDR3. V and J are TRDV1 and TRDJ1, with 8 positions matching TRDD3. Since TCRdb gives no J gene, matching the DNA to germline was used here to assign it. In germline, CDR1 is TSWWSYY, CDR2 QGS. V was clipped by 6 bases and J by 4 bases; unmatched bases: 16. This CDR3 contains 17 residues. CDR3 DNA: TGTGCTCTTGGTGTCCCTACAAACCTGGGGGACCTCGATAAACTCATCTTT. This gives the protein CALGVPTNLGDLDKLIF.

This clone was counted between two and nine times. TCRdb lists the protein of a much larger clone for this DNA, which differs at residue 12, so this is likely a read error; the protein given here is translated from the DNA itself. The rearrangement links TRDV1 to TRDJ1, with TRDD2 identical over 7 bases. As TCRdb names no J gene, one was assigned here on the basis of a DNA match to germline. The J segment lost 6 bases and the V segment lost 4 bases, leaving 26 bases of the junction unmatched. The CDR3 covers 20 residues. Germline-derived CDR1 and CDR2 are TSWWSYY and QGS. CDR3 sequence reads: CALGVPKLTFLHPYIYKLIF. CDR3 nucleotides: TGTGCTCTTGGGGTTCCCAAATTAACCTTCCTTCACCCCTACATATATAAACTCATCTTT.

This clone was observed at least ten times. Given a far larger clone just one base away, this is likely a sequencing read error. Distinct nucleotide sequences in the sample also encode this CDR3. The chain recombines TRDV1 with TRDJ1; possible D gene TRDD3, 5 bases. The CDR3 covers 17 residues. The germline gives CDR1 TSWWSYY, CDR2 QGS. V lost 9 bases, J lost 6 bases, and 29 bases lay in between. In nucleotides, the CDR3 is TGTGCTCTCTGTCTGATCCATGACTGGCGTCGGGACCATAAACTCATCTTT. Its translation is CALCLIHDWRRDHKLIF.

As to this clone: TCRdb attributes to this sequence the protein of a much larger clone, which differs from the DNA translation at residue 8; a read error is likely, and the protein displayed is translated from the DNA. This chain connects TRDV1 to TRDJ1; 9 positions agree with TRDD2. In germline, CDR1 is TSWWSYY, CDR2 QGS. With 2 bases clipped from V and 0 bases from J, the junction kept 25 bases outside the gene matches. This CDR3 has 23 residues. The DNA for the CDR3 is TGTGCTCTTGGGGAAATTGCTCCCTTCCTACGGTCCGGGGGATTTGGGTACACCGATAAACTCATCTTT. Its protein product is CALGEIAPFLRSGGFGYTDKLIF.

This clone was observed a handful of times. The TCRdb protein, from a much larger clone, departs from this DNA's translation at residue 15, likely by read error; the protein shown derives from the DNA. V gene TRDV1 combines with J gene TRDJ2; no firm D call. From germline, CDR1 is TSWWSYY and CDR2 QGS. The V and J ends lost 1 base and 7 bases respectively, with 28 bases between them. The CDR3 covers 20 residues. The chain's CDR3 is CALGEPLSRLVGLIKAQLFF. CDR3 coding DNA: TGTGCTCTTGGGGAACCTCTTTCCCGTCTGGTGGGACTAATAAAAGCACAACTCTTCTTT.

In its sample, this clone was seen many times. The protein TCRdb lists belongs to a much larger clone and differs from this DNA's translation at residue 17, which points to a read error; the protein shown is made from the DNA. V is TRDV2 and J is TRDJ1; 7 bases align to TRDD3. Germline CDR1 and CDR2: GEAIGNYY and EKD. This CDR3 contains 20 residues. The CDR3: CACEPMGIERVPRVADRLIF. CDR3 DNA sequence: TGTGCCTGTGAACCTATGGGGATAGAAAGGGTTCCAAGGGTGGCCGATAGACTCATCTTT.

As to this clone: This DNA translates differently at residue 8 from the TCRdb protein, which is that of a much larger clone; a read error is likely, and the protein shown is the DNA's own translation. V gene TRDV3 combines with J gene TRDJ1; TRDD3 agrees at 7 bases. The J gene is not listed in TCRdb, so it was assigned here from a DNA match to germline. CDR1 and CDR2 from the germline V gene are TVYSNPD and GDNSRS (reference sequence). The J segment lost 0 bases and the V segment lost 0 bases, leaving 10 bases of the junction unmatched. The CDR3 totals 16 residues. DNA for the CDR3: TGTGCCTTTAGACGGTGGGGGAACGCGTACACCGATAAACTCATCTTT. It encodes CAFRRWGNAYTDKLIF.

The table lists this clone with many counts. The genes are TRDV3 and TRDJ1; 8 nucleotides match TRDD3. The CDR3 has 18 residues. Looked up from germline, CDR1 is TVYSNPD and CDR2 is GDNSRS (reference sequence). With 4 bases clipped from V and 4 bases from J, the junction kept 23 bases outside the gene matches. CDR3 residues: CASEGLPSRAGGLDKLIF. In DNA, the CDR3 is TGTGCCTCCGAGGGGCTTCCTTCCCGTGCTGGGGGACTCGATAAACTCATCTTT.

This clone occurred many times. The protein in TCRdb stems from a much larger clone and differs at residue 18 from this DNA's translation, likely a read error; here the protein is translated from the DNA. The chain carries TRAV38-2/DV8 and TRDJ1, with 10 bases that match TRDD3. In the absence of a J gene in TCRdb, the DNA was matched to germline to assign it here. CDR3 length: 21 residues. The germline V gene encodes CDR1 TSESDYY and CDR2 QEAYKQQN. CDR3 amino acids: CAYRSATPPGLGDNFADRLIF. CDR3 nucleotides: TGTGCTTATAGGAGCGCGACCCCGCCTGGCCTGGGGGATAACTTCGCCGATAGACTCATCTTT.

A single count supports this clone. The chain links TRDV1 to TRDJ1; TRDD3 aligns across 8 bases. The J gene comes from matching the DNA to germline here; TCRdb lacks it. The CDR3 contains 19 residues. With 2 bases clipped from V and 0 bases from J, the junction kept 14 bases outside the gene matches. The V gene's germline CDR1 is TSWWSYY and CDR2 QGS. The CDR3 DNA reads as TGTGCTCTTGGGGAAAACCGTCGTACTGGGGGCTGGTACACCGATAAACTCATCTTT. The encoded protein is CALGENRRTGGWYTDKLIF.

This clone was counted many times. This DNA's translation and the protein TCRdb lists, from a much larger clone, do not match at residue 8, likely due to a read error; the protein shown is translated from the DNA. V is TRDV3 and J is TRDJ4, with D uncertain. Germline assignment: CDR1 TVYSNPD and CDR2 GDNSRS (reference sequence). CDR3 size: 19 residues. Deletions cut 4 bases from V and 0 bases from J, with 33 bases between. The CDR3 is CASTITPPPRRRLARPLIF. CDR3 nucleotides: TGTGCCTCCACAATCACTCCTCCACCTCGACGACGTCTGGCCAGACCCCTGATCTTT.

This clone was picked up a small number of times. The mismatch at residue 18 between this DNA's translation and the TCRdb protein of a much larger clone likely reflects a read error; the protein shown is translated from the DNA. The chain carries TRDV1 and TRDJ1; TRDD3 matches at 13 bases. Assignment of the J gene here rests on matching the DNA to germline, because TCRdb gives none. CDR1 is TSWWSYY, CDR2 QGS, per germline. Trimming at V came to 4 bases and at J to 0 bases, leaving 26 bases not matched to a gene. This CDR3 has 24 amino acids. The CDR3 sequence is CALGGPSLDYWGIRRTRHTDKLIF. The CDR3 DNA reads TGTGCTCTTGGGGGACCGAGTCTCGACTACTGGGGGATACGCCGTACTCGGCACACCGATAAACTCATCTTT.

This clone has just a few counts. The protein given by TCRdb reflects a much larger clone and differs at residue 5 from this DNA's translation, likely from a read error; the protein shown is the DNA's translation. The V gene is TRDV1, the J gene TRDJ1, with D perhaps matching TRDD3 (5 bases). Assignment of the J gene here rests on matching the DNA to germline, because TCRdb gives none. V was shortened by 5 bases and J by 6 bases, with 19 bases between the two germline ends. The germline V gene has CDR1 TSWWSYY and CDR2 QGS. This CDR3 is built from 15 residues. The CDR3 bases are TGTGCTCTTGGGACAAGCCCACCTGGGCCCTATAAACTCATCTTT. It encodes CALGTSPPGPYKLIF.

For this clone: TCRdb assigns this DNA the protein of a much larger clone, which departs from its translation at residue 16; this likely reflects a read error, and the protein shown comes from translating the DNA. The rearrangement links TRDV2 to TRDJ1; 9 positions match TRDD3. TCRdb offers no J gene call, so here the DNA was matched to germline to obtain one. CDR1 is GEAIGNYY, CDR2 EKD, per germline. This CDR3 is built from 21 residues. The V segment lost 3 bases and the J segment 4 bases; nucleotides outside the gene matches: 26. The CDR3 protein is CACDPVRAGWGMPEGIDKLIF. DNA of the CDR3: TGTGCCTGTGACCCGGTCAGGGCCGGCTGGGGGATGCCGGAGGGGATCGATAAACTCATCTTT.

This clone was counted ten times or more. The protein in TCRdb stems from a much larger clone and differs at residue 11 from this DNA's translation, likely a read error; here the protein is translated from the DNA. The chain employs TRDV1 and TRDJ1, with no clear D. Trimming cost V 1 base and J 3 bases, with 15 bases left between them. Looked up from germline, CDR1 is TSWWSYY and CDR2 is QGS. The CDR3 is 16 amino acids. CDR3 DNA: TGTGCTCTTGGGGAACGACTCAGACCTGACGCCGATAAACTCATCTTT. This codes for CALGERLRPDADKLIF.

Worth noting for this clone: This DNA's translation differs at residue 12 from TCRdb's protein, which comes from a much larger clone; a read error is likely, and the protein shown is translated from the DNA. The chain is built from TRDV1 and TRDJ1; 10 nucleotides match TRDD3. Germline CDR1 is TSWWSYY and CDR2 is QGS. The CDR3 sequence is 15 residues long. In DNA, the CDR3 is TGTGCTCTTGCAACTGGGGGATCGAGCACCGATAGACTCATCTTT. Translated: CALATGGSSTDRLIF.

This clone was seen many times. TCRdb's protein for this DNA is that of a much larger clone and differs from the translation at residue 5, likely a read error; the protein shown is the DNA translation. CDR3 nucleotide sequence: TGTGCTCTTGGGGGAGGCTCCCTATTCGGCGTACCCTGGTACACCGATAAACTCATCTTT. Its translation: CALGGGSLFGVPWYTDKLIF. The chain recombines TRDV1 with TRDJ1; D remains unclear. Germline lookup yields CDR1 TSWWSYY and CDR2 QGS. Deletions cut 4 bases from V and 0 bases from J, with 27 bases between. The length of the CDR3 is 20 residues.